These T cell receptor beta chains were read from a single sample in a study of shared clonotypes between healthy human individuals. Data came from immunoSEQ multiplex PCR; TCRdb stores just in-frame clones and leaves some out. This table has over a million clones, about 80% appearing once. Sequenced material: memory CD4+ T cells from PBMCs. These receptors were collected from a man younger than 35 in good health. Some clones in this sample may be carry-over from other donors' samples. Both conserved end residues are part of each CDR3. The D gene is left open where the match is weak. Not every row has a clone size; where given, it reads once, few, many or a size class.

TRBJ1-1 . TRBD1 TRBV6-6 CASSSHQGAAEAFF TGTGCCAGCAGTTCCCATCAGGGGGCGGCTGAAGCTTTCTTT
TRBJ2-7 . . TRBV10-3 CAITDRIGEQYF TGTGCCATCACTGACCGGATTGGAGAGCAGTACTTC
TRBJ1-2 once TRBD1 TRBV4-1 CASSPGQLFVGYTF TGCGCCAGCAGCCCGGGACAGCTCTTCGTGGGCTACACCTTC
TRBJ2-1 . TRBD1 TRBV19 CASSIRDRNFFLSYNEQFF TGTGCCAGTAGTATTCGGGACAGGAACTTCTTCCTCTCCTACAATGAGCAGTTCTTC
TRBJ2-1 . . TRBV11-2 CASSLLGADNEQFF TGTGCCAGCAGCTTATTGGGGGCCGACAATGAGCAGTTCTTC
TRBJ1-1 few TRBD1 TRBV7-2 CASSSSYRGEAFF TGTGCCAGCAGCTCCTCGTACAGGGGTGAAGCTTTCTTT
TRBJ1-5 few . TRBV28 CASSPSYNQPQHF TGTGCCAGCAGTCCAAGTTACAATCAGCCCCAGCATTTT
TRBJ2-7 . . TRBV7-2 CASSLSRTYEQYF TGTGCCAGCAGCTTGTCGAGAACCTACGAGCAGTACTTC
TRBJ2-3 . . TRBV6-5 CASSYRGSTDTQYF TGTGCCAGCAGTTATCGGGGGAGCACAGATACGCAGTATTTT
TRBJ2-1 . TRBD2 TRBV30 CAWEGLSGGKGEQFF TGTGCCTGGGAGGGTTTATCGGGAGGGAAAGGTGAGCAGTTCTTC
TRBJ2-1 . . TRBV7-2 CASSRNVFYNEQFF TGTGCCAGCAGTCGGAACGTATTCTACAATGAGCAGTTCTTC
TRBJ1-1 . . TRBV5-1 CASSVDPRSEAFF TGCGCCAGCAGCGTAGACCCCAGGTCTGAAGCTTTCTTT
TRBJ2-1 many . TRBV28 CASSSGAASYNEQFF TGTGCCAGCAGTTCTGGAGCGGCGTCCTACAATGAGCAGTTCTTC
TRBJ2-5 once TRBD1 TRBV5-1 CASSIGQGGPETQYF TGCGCCAGCAGCATAGGACAGGGTGGCCCGGAGACCCAGTACTTC
TRBJ1-2 . TRBD1 TRBV28 CASEPTGGWRGYTF TGTGCCAGCGAGCCGACAGGGGGCTGGCGTGGCTACACCTTC
TRBJ2-7 many TRBD1 TRBV4-1 CASSTGQGNYEQYF TGCGCCAGCAGCACAGGACAGGGCAACTACGAGCAGTACTTC
TRBJ2-3 . . TRBV5-5 CASSTGSGTDTQYF TGTGCCAGCAGTACGGGGAGCGGCACAGATACGCAGTATTTT
TRBJ2-6 . . TRBV6-6 CASSSAGANVLTF TGTGCCAGCAGTTCAGCCGGGGCCAACGTCCTGACTTTC
TRBJ2-3 few . TRBV28 CASTRTRDTQYF TGTGCCAGCACCCGTACCCGCGATACGCAGTATTTT
TRBJ2-1 . . TRBV28 CASNERSSYNEQFF TGTGCCAGCAACGAGCGGAGCTCCTACAATGAGCAGTTCTTC
TRBJ2-2 . . TRBV5-1 CASSLSRRTGELFF TGCGCCAGCAGCTTGTCTAGGAGAACCGGGGAGCTGTTTTTT
TRBJ2-5 . . TRBV5-4 CASSSIGESRSTQYF TGTGCCAGCAGCTCCATCGGGGAATCACGATCGACCCAGTACTTC
TRBJ2-5 . TRBD1 TRBV5-1 CASSPLGQQETQYF TGCGCCAGCAGCCCGCTGGGACAGCAAGAGACCCAGTACTTC
TRBJ2-3 few TRBD2 TRBV11-3 CASSNRLAGADTQYF TGTGCCAGCAGCAACCGACTAGCGGGAGCAGATACGCAGTATTTT
TRBJ1-1 . . TRBV6-1 CATLLEGGTEAFF TGTGCCACTCTCCTAGAAGGGGGTACTGAAGCTTTCTTT